The 18 T cell receptor beta chains reported below all come from one sample, sequenced in a study of blood T cell repertoires in COVID-19. TCRdb's copy holds only in-frame clones and misses some; the assay was immunoSEQ multiplex PCR. Here the sample spans 140,000 or so clones, 88% being singletons. Sequencing was performed on peripheral blood. These receptor sequences come from a man aged 70 or older with acute or convalescent COVID-19.

The rearrangement links TRBV11-2 to TRBJ2-7, with D maybe TRBD1 (6 bases). The length of the CDR3 is 17 residues. The germline gives CDR1 SGHAT, CDR2 FQNNGV. The V end was cut by 0 bases, the J end by 7 bases, with 22 bases between. DNA for the CDR3: TGTGCCAGCAGCTTAGATCCCATGGGTAGGGGGATGGATGAGCAGTACTTC. Its protein product is CASSLDPMGRGMDEQYF. The whole variable domain, filled in from reference TRBV11-2 and TRBJ2-7, reads EAGVAQSPRYKIIEKRQSVAFWCNPISGHATLYWYQQILGQGPKLLIQFQNNGVVDDSQLPKDRFSAERLKGVDSTLKIQPAKLEDSAVYLCASSLDPMGRGMDEQYFGPGTRLTVT.

The chain couples TRBV2 to TRBJ2-3; D is undetermined. Germline V CDR1 and CDR2: SNHLY, FYNNEI. The CDR3 spans 12 residues. Trimming took 4 bases from V and 0 from J, leaving 2 bases between them. The CDR3 loop reads CASSASTDTQYF. The CDR3 DNA reads TGTGCCAGCAGTGCAAGCACAGATACGCAGTATTTT.

V and J are TRBV28 and TRBJ1-2; D is uncertain. The CDR3 consists of 12 residues. The germline V gene encodes CDR1 MDHEN and CDR2 SYDVKM. The V gene lost 4 bases and the J gene lost 8 bases, with 11 bases spanning the gap. The CDR3 coding sequence is TGTGCCAGCAGTTCGCCCCAACGGGGCTACACCTTC. It codes for CASSSPQRGYTF.

The chain joins TRBV15 to TRBJ1-5; weak D call: TRBD1 (5 bases). The V and J ends lost 0 bases and 4 bases respectively, with 10 bases between them. Germline assignment: CDR1 LNHNV and CDR2 YYDKDF (reference sequence). This CDR3 is 15 amino acids long. The CDR3 DNA sequence: TGTGCCACCAGCAGAGACGGGGGATCGAATCAGCCCCAGCATTTT. It encodes CATSRDGGSNQPQHF.

The chain links TRBV3-1 (or the pseudogene TRBV3-2) to TRBJ1-2; D unresolved. There are 13 residues in the CDR3. CDR1 and CDR2 from the germline V gene are LGHDT and YNNKEL (reference sequence). Trimming cost V 3 bases and J 1 base, with 6 bases left between them. CDR3 protein: CASSQAHNYGYTF. The DNA of the CDR3 is TGTGCCAGCAGCCAGGCTCATAACTATGGCTACACCTTC.

The chain has TRBV28 and TRBJ2-1, with 7 bases fitting TRBD2. Germline V CDR1 and CDR2: MDHEN, SYDVKM. The CDR3 is 16 amino acids. Unmatched junction bases numbered 14, after V lost 6 bases and J lost 6 bases. In nucleotides, the CDR3 is TGTGCCAGCAGCTCCCAGTGGAGGGGAGGGGTCAATGAGCAGTTCTTC. Its translation is CASSSQWRGGVNEQFF.

J is TRBJ1-5 and V is TRBV6-5, with TRBD1 as a possible D gene (5 bases). V lost 5 bases and J lost 0, with 11 bases in between. Germline V gene sequence: CDR1 MNHEY, CDR2 SVGAGI. The CDR3 runs to 15 residues. The DNA of the CDR3 is TGTGCCAGCAGTCAACAGGAGCTTAGCAATCAGCCCCAGCATTTT. It encodes CASSQQELSNQPQHF.

The genes are TRBV7-2 and TRBJ1-5, with TRBD1 identical over 7 bases. The length of the CDR3 is 15 residues. Germline CDR1 reads SGHTA; CDR2 reads FQGNSA. V lost 4 bases, J lost 7 bases, and 10 bases stayed unmatched. The CDR3 DNA is TGTGCCAGCAGCTCAGACAGGGCAGGGAGGCAGCCCCAGCATTTT. Translating gives CASSSDRAGRQPQHF.

This clone came up once. The chain uses TRBV5-5 and TRBJ1-4; perhaps TRBD1 as D (6 bases). CDR1 and CDR2 from the germline V gene are SGHKS and YYEKEE (reference sequence). The CDR3 spans 14 residues. Trimming removed 1 base from V and 5 bases from J, with 9 bases in between. CDR3 in DNA: TGTGCCAGCAGCTTGTCAGGGGAAAATGAAAAACTGTTTTTT. As protein: CASSLSGENEKLFF.

J is TRBJ2-1 and V is TRBV25-1; TRBD2 matches 8 bases. The V and J ends lost 5 bases and 0 bases, in that order; junction bases with no gene match: 3. Germline V lookup: CDR1 MGHDK, CDR2 SYGVNS. The CDR3 is made up of 15 amino acids. CDR3 amino acids: CASSLAGSSYNEQFF. The CDR3 nucleotides read TGTGCCAGCAGTTTAGCGGGAAGCTCCTACAATGAGCAGTTCTTC. Full variable domain (outside the CDR3, taken from reference TRBV25-1 and TRBJ2-1): EADIYQTPRYLVIGTGKKITLECSQTMGHDKMYWYQQDPGMELHLIHYSYGVNSTEKGDLSSESTVSRIRTEHFPLTLESARPSHTSQYLCASSLAGSSYNEQFFGPGTRLTVL.

V usage is TRBV5-6 and J usage is TRBJ2-7, with 7 nucleotides matching TRBD1. The CDR3 is 13 residues long. Looked up from germline, CDR1 is SGHDT and CDR2 is YYEEEE. J was trimmed by 5 bases and V by 5 bases; bases with no gene match: 7. CDR3 sequence reads: CASRSKGAHEQYF. The CDR3 bases are TGTGCCAGCAGGAGCAAGGGGGCTCACGAGCAGTACTTC.

This chain's CDR3 is CASSSQPRRTGELFF. CDR3 in DNA: TGTGCCAGTAGTTCCCAGCCCCGGAGAACCGGGGAGCTGTTTTTT. V usage is TRBV19 and J usage is TRBJ2-2; D not certain. V was trimmed by 5 bases and J by 5 bases, leaving 15 bases between them. Per germline, CDR1 LNHDA and CDR2 SQIVND (reference sequence). The length of the CDR3 is 15 residues. Drawing the rest from reference TRBV19 and TRBJ2-2, the complete variable domain is DGGITQSPKYLFRKEGQNVTLSCEQNLNHDAMYWYRQDPGQGLRLIYYSQIVNDFQKGDIAEGYSVSREKKESFPLTVTSAQKNPTAFYLCASSSQPRRTGELFFGEGSRLTVL.

This chain joins TRBV3-1 (or the pseudogene TRBV3-2) and TRBJ1-2, with 10 bases fitting TRBD1. The germline V gene encodes CDR1 LGHDT and CDR2 YNNKEL (reference sequence). The CDR3 is 19 residues long. The V segment lost 1 base and the J segment 4 bases; nucleotides outside the gene matches: 15. CDR3 nucleotide sequence: TGTGCCAGCAGCCAAGTCGCCGGGACAGGGGCGCGAGCACTCTATGGCTACACCTTC. This codes for CASSQVAGTGARALYGYTF.

The chain combines TRBV28 with TRBJ1-1, with TRBD1 identical over 9 bases. From germline, CDR1 is MDHEN and CDR2 SYDVKM. The CDR3 contains 14 residues. V lost 8 bases to trimming and J lost 4 bases; unmatched junction nucleotides: 8. The CDR3 nucleotides read TGTGCCAGCTCTCCGGGACAGGGATCCACTGAAGCTTTCTTT. Translating gives CASSPGQGSTEAFF.

The J gene is TRBJ1-1, the V gene TRBV18; D is undetermined. V was clipped by 1 base and J by 4 bases, with 28 bases between them. The germline gives CDR1 KGHSH, CDR2 LQKENI. CDR3 length equals 20 residues. The CDR3 loop is CASSPRGVGYDLGSGTEAFF. The CDR3, as DNA: TGTGCCAGCTCACCACGTGGGGTAGGGTACGACCTTGGAAGCGGCACTGAAGCTTTCTTT.

CDR3 coding DNA: TGCAGCGCCTCACGAAGCCTTCAAGAGACCCAGTACTTC. Its translation is CSASRSLQETQYF. The V gene is TRBV29-1, the J gene TRBJ2-5; D gene unclear. Germline V lookup: CDR1 SQVTM, CDR2 ANQGSEA. The CDR3 is made up of 13 amino acids. The ends were cut back, 7 bases at V and 2 bases at J, with 14 bases in the middle.

This chain links TRBV2 with TRBJ1-1, with 11 bases identical to TRBD1. V was pared by 4 bases and J by 5 bases, with 9 bases of the junction left unmatched. This CDR3 comprises 16 residues. From germline, CDR1 is SNHLY and CDR2 FYNNEI. DNA for the CDR3: TGTGCCAGCAGTGCGGGACAGGGGGTAGGGGGGACTGAAGCTTTCTTT. The encoded protein is CASSAGQGVGGTEAFF.

J is TRBJ2-7 and V is TRBV6-5; no clear D gene. The CDR3 spans 14 residues. Germline lookup yields CDR1 MNHEY and CDR2 SVGAGI. V lost 5 bases and J lost 3, with 14 bases in between. CDR3 nucleotide sequence: TGTGCCAGCAGTAGCTCCGGGTCTAACTACGAGCAGTACTTC. It codes for CASSSSGSNYEQYF.